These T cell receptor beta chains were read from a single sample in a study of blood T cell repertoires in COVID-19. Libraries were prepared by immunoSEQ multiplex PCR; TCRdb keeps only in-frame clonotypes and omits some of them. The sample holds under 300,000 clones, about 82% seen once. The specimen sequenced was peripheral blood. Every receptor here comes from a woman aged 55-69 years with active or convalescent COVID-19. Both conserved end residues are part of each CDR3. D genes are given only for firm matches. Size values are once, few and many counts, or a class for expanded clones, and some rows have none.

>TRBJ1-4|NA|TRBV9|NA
TGTGCCAGCAGCGCTCGCCAGGGGCGGGCTAATGAAAAACTGTTTTTT
CASSARQGRANEKLFF
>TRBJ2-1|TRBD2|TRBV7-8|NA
TGTGCCAGCAGCTTGACGACATCCGGGACTAGCTCCTACAATGAGCAGTTCTTC
CASSLTTSGTSSYNEQFF
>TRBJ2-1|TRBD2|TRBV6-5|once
TGTGCCAGCAGTTACTTAGGACTAGGAGATTCTGAGCAGTTCTTC
CASSYLGLGDSEQFF
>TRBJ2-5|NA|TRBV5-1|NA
TGCGCCAGCAGCTTGGGGGCGGGCCGGGACACTACCCAAGAGACCCAGTACTTC
CASSLGAGRDTTQETQYF
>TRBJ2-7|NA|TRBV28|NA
TGTGCCATCAAGGGGGGGATCTACGAGCAGTACTTC
CAIKGGIYEQYF
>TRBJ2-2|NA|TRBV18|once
TGTGCCAGCTCACAGGACAGACTCGGGGAGCTGTTTTTT
CASSQDRLGELFF
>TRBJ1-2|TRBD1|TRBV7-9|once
TGTGCCAGCAGCCCAAGATGGCAGGGGGCCGACTATGGCTACACCTTC
CASSPRWQGADYGYTF
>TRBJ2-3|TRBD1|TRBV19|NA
TGTGCCAGTAGAACGACAGGGGTAGTAAATACGCAGTATTTT
CASRTTGVVNTQYF
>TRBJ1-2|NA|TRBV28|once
TGTGCCAGCAGTTTGGTAGGGGACTATGGCTACACCTTC
CASSLVGDYGYTF
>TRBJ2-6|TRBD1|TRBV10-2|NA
TGCGCCAGCAGTGAGTCTGTGGCAGGGGGTTTCGCTGGGGCCAACGTCCTGACTTTC
CASSESVAGGFAGANVLTF
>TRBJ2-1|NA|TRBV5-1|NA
TGCGCCAGCAGCTTGGACTCTCTCGGTGAGCAGTTCTTC
CASSLDSLGEQFF
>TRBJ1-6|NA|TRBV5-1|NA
TGCGCCAGCAGCTTGGCGGTTAATTCACCCCTCCACTTT
CASSLAVNSPLHF
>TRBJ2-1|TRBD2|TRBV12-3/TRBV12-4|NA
TGTGCCAGCGCACTAGCGAGCTACAATGAGCAGTTCTTC
CASALASYNEQFF
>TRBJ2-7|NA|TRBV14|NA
TGTGCCAGCAGCCACAGGGGACCGGGCCCGAAGGGGAAGGATCTTACTGCCCAGTACTTC
CASSHRGPGPKGKDLTAQYF
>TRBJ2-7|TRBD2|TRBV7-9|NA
TGTGCCAGCAGTTCCACCGGGACTACCCTCGAGCAGTACTTC
CASSSTGTTLEQYF
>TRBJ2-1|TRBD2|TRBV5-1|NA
TGCGCCAGCAGCTTGGCTAGCGGGATTGAGCAGTTCTTC
CASSLASGIEQFF
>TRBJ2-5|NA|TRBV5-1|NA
TGCGCCAGCAGCCCCGGGGGTGGGGAAGAGACCCAGTACTTC
CASSPGGGEETQYF
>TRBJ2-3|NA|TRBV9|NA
TGTGCCAGCAGCGTAGCTCCCTCAGATACGCAGTATTTT
CASSVAPSDTQYF
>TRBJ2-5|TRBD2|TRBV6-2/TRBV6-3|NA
TGTGCCAGCAGTTATCTTCGACTAGCGGGGAACCAAGAGACCCAGTACTTC
CASSYLRLAGNQETQYF